The subject of this entry is one T cell receptor beta chain. The entry originates in a study of control samples from healthy donors and cancer patients. The CDR3 runs to 13 residues. Germline V gives CDR1 KGHSH, CDR2 LQKENI. The V end lost 4 bases, the J end lost 5 bases, and 8 bases lay between the germline ends. TCRdb's copy holds only in-frame clones and misses some; the assay was immunoSEQ multiplex PCR. In the table there are 35,000 to 55,000 clones, about 87% of which are singletons. The sequence derives from a woman aged 55-70 years with lung cancer. The chain couples TRBV18 to TRBJ1-4; D not certain. The sequenced sample was PBMCs. CDR3 in amino acids: CASSREQNEKLFF. CDR3 bases: TGTGCCAGCTCACGGGAGCAAAATGAAAAACTGTTTTTT.